The entry that follows covers one TCR beta chain sequence. Its antigen is as yet unknown. An equimolar mix of two oligonucleotides served as the beta constant-region primer for TRBC1 and TRBC2. Nested alpha and beta constant-region primers with the SP2 primer drove four PCR rounds on ligated cDNA. A single record per CDR3 protein comes from TCRdb applying MiXCR to the UMI-ligation and nested PCR reads. The table shows roughly 130,000 distinct CDR3 sequences, with 36% occurring only once. This record comes from a study of naive and memory T cell subsets. Whole-study findings and limits: Over 95% of naive TCR sequences appeared only once after error correction, unlike memory subsets.

CDR3 length: 17 residues. Trimming shortened V by 0 bases and J by 5 bases, and 17 bases separated the two germline ends. Germline V lookup: CDR1 LGHDT, CDR2 YNNKEL (reference sequence). Material for sequencing was central memory CD4+ T cells from blood. The source is a human donor in good health. This rearrangement joins TRBV3-1 to TRBJ2-1, with TRBD2 as a possible D gene (5 bases). CDR3 sequence (DNA): TGTGCCAGCAGCCAAGATTGGGGAGCCAGAGCGAACAATGAGCAGTTCTTC. This sequence encodes CASSQDWGARANNEQFF.